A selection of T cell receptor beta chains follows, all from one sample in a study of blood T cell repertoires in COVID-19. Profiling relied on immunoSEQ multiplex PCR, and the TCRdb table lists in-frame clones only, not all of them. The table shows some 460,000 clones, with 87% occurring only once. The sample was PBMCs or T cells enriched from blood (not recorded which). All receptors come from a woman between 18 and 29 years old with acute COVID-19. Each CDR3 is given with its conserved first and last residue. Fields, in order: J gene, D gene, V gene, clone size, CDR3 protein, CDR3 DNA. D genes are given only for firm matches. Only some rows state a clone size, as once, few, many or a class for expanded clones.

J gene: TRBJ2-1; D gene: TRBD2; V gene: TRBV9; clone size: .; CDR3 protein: CASSPGVLAGDNEQFF; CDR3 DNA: TGTGCCAGCAGCCCAGGAGTACTAGCGGGGGACAATGAGCAGTTCTTC
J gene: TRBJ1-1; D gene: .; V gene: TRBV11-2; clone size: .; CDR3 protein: CASSLFVGTEAFF; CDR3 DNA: TGTGCCAGCAGCTTGTTTGTCGGCACTGAAGCTTTCTTT
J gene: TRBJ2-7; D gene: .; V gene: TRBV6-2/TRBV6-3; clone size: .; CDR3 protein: CASSYLGGYEQYF; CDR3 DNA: TGTGCCAGCAGTTACTTGGGGGGCTACGAGCAGTACTTC
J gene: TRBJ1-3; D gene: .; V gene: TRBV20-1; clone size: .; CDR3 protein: CSASGETGNTIYF; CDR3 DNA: TGCAGTGCTAGTGGCGAAACTGGAAACACCATATATTTT
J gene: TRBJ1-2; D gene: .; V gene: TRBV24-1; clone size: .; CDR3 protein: CATSDLTWGYTF; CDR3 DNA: TGTGCCACCAGTGATTTGACATGGGGCTACACCTTC
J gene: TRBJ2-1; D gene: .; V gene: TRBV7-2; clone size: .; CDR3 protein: CASSWSDGSYNEQFF; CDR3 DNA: TGTGCCAGCAGCTGGAGCGACGGTTCCTACAATGAGCAGTTCTTC
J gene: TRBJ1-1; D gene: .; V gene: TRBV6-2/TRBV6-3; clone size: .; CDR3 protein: CASSPRTGLLNTEAFF; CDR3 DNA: TGTGCCAGCAGCCCCCGCACAGGCCTCCTGAACACTGAAGCTTTCTTT
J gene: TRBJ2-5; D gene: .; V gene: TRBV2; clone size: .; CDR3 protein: CASTPPNSETQYF; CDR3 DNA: TGTGCCAGCACACCGCCGAACTCAGAGACCCAGTACTTC
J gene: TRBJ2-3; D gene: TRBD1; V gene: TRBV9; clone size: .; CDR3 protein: CASSVLGQGVSDTQYF; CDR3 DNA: TGTGCCAGCAGCGTCCTGGGACAGGGGGTCTCAGATACGCAGTATTTT
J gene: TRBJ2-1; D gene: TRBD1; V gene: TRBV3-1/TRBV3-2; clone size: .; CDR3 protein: CASSHWDPRQGLRYNEQFF; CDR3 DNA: TGTGCCAGCAGCCACTGGGACCCGAGACAGGGTCTTCGGTACAATGAGCAGTTCTTC
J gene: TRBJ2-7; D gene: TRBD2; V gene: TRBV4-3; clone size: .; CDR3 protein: CASSQDGTSGYEQYF; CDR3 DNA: TGCGCCAGCAGCCAAGACGGGACTAGCGGCTACGAGCAGTACTTC
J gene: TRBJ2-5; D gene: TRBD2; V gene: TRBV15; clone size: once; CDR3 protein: CATSRVGAGGSPFQETQYF; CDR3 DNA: TGTGCCACCAGCAGAGTTGGAGCGGGAGGATCCCCGTTCCAAGAGACCCAGTACTTC
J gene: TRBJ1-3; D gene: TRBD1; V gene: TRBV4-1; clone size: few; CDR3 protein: CASSSQGQVGNTIYF; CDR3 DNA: TGCGCCAGCAGCTCGCAGGGACAGGTCGGAAACACCATATATTTT
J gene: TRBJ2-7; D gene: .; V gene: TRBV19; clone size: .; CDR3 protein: CASSRSVYSSYEQYF; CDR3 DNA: TGTGCCAGTAGTCGGTCCGTTTATAGCTCCTACGAGCAGTACTTC
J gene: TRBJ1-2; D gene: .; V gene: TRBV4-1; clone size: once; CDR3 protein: CASSQGRENDGYTF; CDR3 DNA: TGCGCCAGCAGCCAAGGACGGGAGAACGATGGCTACACCTTC
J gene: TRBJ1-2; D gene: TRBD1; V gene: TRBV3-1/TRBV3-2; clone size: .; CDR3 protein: CASSQDIAAGGHYGYTF; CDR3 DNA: TGTGCCAGCAGCCAAGATATTGCAGCAGGGGGCCACTATGGCTACACCTTC
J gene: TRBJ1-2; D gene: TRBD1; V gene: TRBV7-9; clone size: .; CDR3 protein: CASSTTGTGNGYTF; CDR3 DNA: TGTGCCAGCAGCACTACCGGGACAGGGAATGGCTACACCTTC
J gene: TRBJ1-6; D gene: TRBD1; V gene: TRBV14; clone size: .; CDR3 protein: CASSPGTESPLHF; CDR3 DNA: TGTGCCAGCAGCCCAGGGACAGAATCACCCCTCCACTTT
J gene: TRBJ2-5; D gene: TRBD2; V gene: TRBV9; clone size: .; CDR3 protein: CASRTGTSEQETQYF; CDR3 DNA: TGTGCCAGCAGAACTGGGACTAGCGAACAAGAGACCCAGTACTTC
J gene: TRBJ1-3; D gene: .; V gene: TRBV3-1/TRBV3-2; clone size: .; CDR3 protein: CASSQDALPKGAGNTIYF; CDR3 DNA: TGTGCCAGCAGCCAAGATGCCCTCCCCAAAGGGGCTGGAAACACCATATATTTT
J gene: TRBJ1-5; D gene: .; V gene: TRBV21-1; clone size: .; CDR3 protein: CASSKAASNQPQHF; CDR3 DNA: TGTGCCAGCAGCAAAGCAGCTAGCAATCAGCCCCAGCATTTT
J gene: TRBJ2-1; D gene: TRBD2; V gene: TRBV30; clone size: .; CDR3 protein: CAWDPGLAGGGEQFF; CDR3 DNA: TGTGCCTGGGACCCGGGACTAGCGGGAGGGGGTGAGCAGTTCTTC
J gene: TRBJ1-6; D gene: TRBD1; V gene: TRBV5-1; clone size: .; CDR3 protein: CASSPGTARSPLHF; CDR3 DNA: TGCGCCAGCAGCCCCGGGACAGCGAGATCACCCCTCCACTTT
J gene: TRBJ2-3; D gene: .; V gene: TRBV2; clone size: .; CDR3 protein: CASSENGGTDTQYF; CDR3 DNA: TGTGCCAGCAGTGAAAACGGAGGGACAGATACGCAGTATTTT
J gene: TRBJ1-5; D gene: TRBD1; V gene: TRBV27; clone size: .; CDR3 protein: CASSFGPGGSNQPQHF; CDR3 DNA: TGTGCCAGCAGTTTTGGGCCAGGGGGAAGCAATCAGCCCCAGCATTTT
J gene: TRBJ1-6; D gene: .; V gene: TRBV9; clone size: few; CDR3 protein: CASSVEAEGVSALHF; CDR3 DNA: TGTGCCAGCAGCGTAGAGGCAGAGGGGGTCTCGGCCCTCCACTTT
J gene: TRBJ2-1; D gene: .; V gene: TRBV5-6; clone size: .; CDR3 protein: CASSLESRDEQFF; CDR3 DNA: TGTGCCAGCAGCTTGGAGTCCAGGGATGAGCAGTTCTTC
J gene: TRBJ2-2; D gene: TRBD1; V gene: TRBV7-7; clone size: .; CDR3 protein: CASSSGTGSILAGELFF; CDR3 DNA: TGTGCCAGCAGCTCCGGGACAGGATCGATTTTGGCCGGGGAGCTGTTTTTT
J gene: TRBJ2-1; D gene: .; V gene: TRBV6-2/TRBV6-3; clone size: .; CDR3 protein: CASSYLLSSYNEQFF; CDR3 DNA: TGTGCCAGCAGTTACCTGCTGAGCTCCTACAATGAGCAGTTCTTC
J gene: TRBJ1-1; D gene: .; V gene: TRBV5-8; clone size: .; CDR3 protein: CASSLWAGGSNTEAFF; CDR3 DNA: TGTGCCAGCAGCTTGTGGGCCGGGGGGTCGAACACTGAAGCTTTCTTT
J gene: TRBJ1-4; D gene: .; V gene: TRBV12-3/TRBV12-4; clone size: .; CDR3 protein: CASSRQENEKLFF; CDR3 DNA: TGTGCCAGCAGCAGGCAGGAAAATGAAAAACTGTTTTTT
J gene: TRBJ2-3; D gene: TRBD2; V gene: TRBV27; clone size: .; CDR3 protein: CASRSSGSRTDTQYF; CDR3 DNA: TGTGCCAGCCGATCTAGCGGGAGTCGGACAGATACGCAGTATTTT
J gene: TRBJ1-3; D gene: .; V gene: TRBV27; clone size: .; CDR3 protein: CASSSDGAGSGNTIYF; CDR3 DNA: TGTGCCAGCAGCTCTGATGGGGCAGGGTCTGGAAACACCATATATTTT
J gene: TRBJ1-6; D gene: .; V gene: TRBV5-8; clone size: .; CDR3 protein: CASSRTYSNSPLHF; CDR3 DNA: TGTGCCAGCAGCCGGACTTACTCCAATTCACCCCTCCACTTT
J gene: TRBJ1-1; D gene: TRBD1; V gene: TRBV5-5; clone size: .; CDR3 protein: CASSLGQGTGTEAFF; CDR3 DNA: TGTGCCAGCAGCCTCGGACAGGGGACGGGCACTGAAGCTTTCTTT
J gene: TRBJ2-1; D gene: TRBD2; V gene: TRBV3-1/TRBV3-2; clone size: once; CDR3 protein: CASSQALAGEQFF; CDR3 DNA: TGTGCCAGCAGCCAAGCCTTAGCGGGGGAGCAGTTCTTC
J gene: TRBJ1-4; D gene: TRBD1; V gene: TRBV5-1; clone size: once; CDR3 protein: CASTPTGQNEKLFF; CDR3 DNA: TGCGCCAGTACTCCCACGGGACAGAATGAAAAACTGTTTTTT
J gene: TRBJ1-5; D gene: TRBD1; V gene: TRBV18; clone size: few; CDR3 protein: CASSPRGATDSNQPQHF; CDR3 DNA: TGTGCCAGCTCGCCCAGGGGGGCGACTGATAGCAATCAGCCCCAGCATTTT
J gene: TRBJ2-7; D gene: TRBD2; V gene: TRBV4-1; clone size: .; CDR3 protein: CASSQDTAGLNYEQYF; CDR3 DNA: TGCGCCAGCAGCCAAGATACAGCGGGGCTTAACTACGAGCAGTACTTC
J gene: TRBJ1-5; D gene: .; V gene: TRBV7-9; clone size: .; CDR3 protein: CASGGGDQPQHF; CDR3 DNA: TGTGCCAGCGGCGGAGGGGATCAGCCCCAGCATTTT